This T cell receptor beta chain originates from a study of cytomegalovirus exposure and HLA in healthy donors. PCR was performed using 60 Vbeta and 13 Jbeta primers. This table comes from immunoSEQ multiplex PCR, and its TCRdb copy is limited to in-frame clones, with some not included. This sample has approximately 160,000 clones, with more than 65% found just once. V was pared by 2 bases and J by 4 bases, with 1 base of the junction left unmatched. The CDR3 length is 14 residues. The germline CDR1 and CDR2 sequences are SGHTA and FQGTGA. As regards this clone: This specimen includes other DNA sequences encoding the same CDR3.

The chain couples TRBV7-3 to TRBJ2-7; 11 bases fit TRBD1. The clonotype comes from a woman in her forties in good health and CMV-seropositive. The sequenced sample consisted of PBMCs. In DNA, the CDR3 is TGTGCCAGCAGCTTAGGACAGGGGGCTTACGAGCAGTACTTC. The encoded protein is CASSLGQGAYEQYF.